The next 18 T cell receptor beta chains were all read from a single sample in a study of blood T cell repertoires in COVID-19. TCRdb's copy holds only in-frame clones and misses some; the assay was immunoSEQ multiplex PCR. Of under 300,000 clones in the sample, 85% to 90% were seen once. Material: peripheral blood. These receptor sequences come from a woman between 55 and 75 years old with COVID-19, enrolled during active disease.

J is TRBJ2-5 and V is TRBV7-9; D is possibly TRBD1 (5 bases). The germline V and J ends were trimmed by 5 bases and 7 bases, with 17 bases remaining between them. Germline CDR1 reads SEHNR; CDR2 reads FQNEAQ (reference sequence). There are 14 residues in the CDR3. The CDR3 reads CASSHADTWLTQYF. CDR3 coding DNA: TGTGCCAGCAGCCACGCGGACACTTGGTTGACCCAGTACTTC.

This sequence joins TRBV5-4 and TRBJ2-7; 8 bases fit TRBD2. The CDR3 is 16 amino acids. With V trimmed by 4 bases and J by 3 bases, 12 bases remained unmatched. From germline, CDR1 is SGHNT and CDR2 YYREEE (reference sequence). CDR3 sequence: CASSAGGRAGNYEQYF. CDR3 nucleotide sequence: TGTGCCAGCAGCGCGGGGGGCCGCGCCGGGAACTACGAGCAGTACTTC. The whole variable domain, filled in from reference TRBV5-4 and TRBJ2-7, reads ETGVTQSPTHLIKTRGQQVTLRCSSQSGHNTVSWYQQALGQGPQFIFQYYREEENGRGNFPPRFSGLQFPNYSSELNVNALELDDSALYLCASSAGGRAGNYEQYFGPGTRLTVT.

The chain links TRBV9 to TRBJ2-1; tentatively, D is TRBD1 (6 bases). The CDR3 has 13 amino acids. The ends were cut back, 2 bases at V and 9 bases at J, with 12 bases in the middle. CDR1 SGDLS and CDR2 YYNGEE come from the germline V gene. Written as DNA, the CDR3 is TGTGCCAGCAGCGTGTCCCGAGGGGGTGAGCAGTTCTTC. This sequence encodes CASSVSRGGEQFF.

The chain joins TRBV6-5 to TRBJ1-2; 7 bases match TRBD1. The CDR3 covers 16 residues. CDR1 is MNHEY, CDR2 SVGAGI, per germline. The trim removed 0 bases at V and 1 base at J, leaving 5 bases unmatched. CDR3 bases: TGTGCCAGCAGTTACTCGCCAGGGGGAGGTAACTATGGCTACACCTTC. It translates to CASSYSPGGGNYGYTF.

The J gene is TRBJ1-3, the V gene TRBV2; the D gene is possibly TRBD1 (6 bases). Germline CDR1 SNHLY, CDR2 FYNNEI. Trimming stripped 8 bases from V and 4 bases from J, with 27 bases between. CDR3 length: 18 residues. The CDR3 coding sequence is TGTGCCAGCGCACAAACAGGGCCGGTCTTAATCTCGGGAAACACCATATATTTT. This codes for CASAQTGPVLISGNTIYF.

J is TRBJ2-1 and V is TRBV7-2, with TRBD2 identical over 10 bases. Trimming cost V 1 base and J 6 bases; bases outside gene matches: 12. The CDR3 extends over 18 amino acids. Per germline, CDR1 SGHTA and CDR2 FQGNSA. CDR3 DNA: TGTGCCAGCAGCTTAGTGCAGGGCTCTAGCGGGGGTGGCAATGAGCAGTTCTTC. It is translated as CASSLVQGSSGGGNEQFF.

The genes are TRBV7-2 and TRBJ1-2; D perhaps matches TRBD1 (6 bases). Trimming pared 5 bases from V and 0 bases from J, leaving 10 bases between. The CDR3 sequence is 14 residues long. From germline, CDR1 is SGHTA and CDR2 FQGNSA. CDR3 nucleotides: TGTGCCAGCAGCAAGGACAGCGCTAACTATGGCTACACCTTC. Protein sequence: CASSKDSANYGYTF.

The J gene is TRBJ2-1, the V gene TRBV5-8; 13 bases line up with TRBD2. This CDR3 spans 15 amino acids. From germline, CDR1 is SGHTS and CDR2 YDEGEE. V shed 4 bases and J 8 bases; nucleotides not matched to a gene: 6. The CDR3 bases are TGTGCCAGCAGCCAAGGGACTAGCGGGAAAGATGAGCAGTTCTTC. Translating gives CASSQGTSGKDEQFF.

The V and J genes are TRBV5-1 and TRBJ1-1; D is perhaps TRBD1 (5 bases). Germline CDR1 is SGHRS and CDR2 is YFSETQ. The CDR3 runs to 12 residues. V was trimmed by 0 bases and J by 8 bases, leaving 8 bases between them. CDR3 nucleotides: TGCGCCAGCAGCTTGGGGGGACTCGAAGCTTTCTTT. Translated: CASSLGGLEAFF.

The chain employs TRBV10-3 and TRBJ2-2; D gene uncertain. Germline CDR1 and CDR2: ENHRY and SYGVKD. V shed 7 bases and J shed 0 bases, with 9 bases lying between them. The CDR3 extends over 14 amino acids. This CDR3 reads CAITPLPNTGELFF. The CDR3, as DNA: TGTGCCATCACTCCCCTACCGAACACCGGGGAGCTGTTTTTT.

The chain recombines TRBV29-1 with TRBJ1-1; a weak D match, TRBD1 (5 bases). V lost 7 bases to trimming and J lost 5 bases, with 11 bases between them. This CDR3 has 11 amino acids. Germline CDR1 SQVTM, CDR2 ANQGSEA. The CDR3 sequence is CSAEQETEAFF. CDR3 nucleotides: TGCAGCGCCGAACAGGAGACTGAAGCTTTCTTT. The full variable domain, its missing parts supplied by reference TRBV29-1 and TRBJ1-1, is SAVISQKPSRDICQRGTSLTIQCQVDSQVTMMFWYRQQPGQSLTLIATANQGSEATYESGFVIDKFPISRPNLTFSTLTVSNMSPEDSSIYLCSAEQETEAFFGQGTRLTVV.

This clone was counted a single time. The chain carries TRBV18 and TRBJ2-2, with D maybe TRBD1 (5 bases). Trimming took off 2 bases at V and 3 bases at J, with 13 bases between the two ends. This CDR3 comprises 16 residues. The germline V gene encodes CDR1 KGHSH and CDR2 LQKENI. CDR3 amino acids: CASSPAGISYTGELFF. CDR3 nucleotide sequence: TGTGCCAGCTCACCAGCAGGGATTTCGTACACCGGGGAGCTGTTTTTT.

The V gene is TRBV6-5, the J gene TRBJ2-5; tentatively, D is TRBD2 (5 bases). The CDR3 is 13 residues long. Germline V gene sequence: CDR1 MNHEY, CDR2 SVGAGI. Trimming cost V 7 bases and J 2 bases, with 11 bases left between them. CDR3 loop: CASTRVQQETQYF. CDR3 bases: TGTGCCAGCACGCGGGTCCAACAAGAGACCCAGTACTTC.

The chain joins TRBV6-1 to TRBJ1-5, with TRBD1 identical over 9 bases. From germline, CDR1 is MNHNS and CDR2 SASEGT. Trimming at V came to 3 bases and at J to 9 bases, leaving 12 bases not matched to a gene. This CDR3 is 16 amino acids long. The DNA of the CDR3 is TGTGCCAGCAGTGATCCGGGACAGGGTTCCCTCGGGCCCCAGCATTTT. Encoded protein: CASSDPGQGSLGPQHF.

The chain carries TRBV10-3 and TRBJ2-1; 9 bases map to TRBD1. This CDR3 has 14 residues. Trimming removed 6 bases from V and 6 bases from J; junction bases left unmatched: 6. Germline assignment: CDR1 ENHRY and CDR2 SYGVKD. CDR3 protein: CAIRTGTGTNEQFF. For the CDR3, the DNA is TGTGCCATCAGGACCGGGACAGGGACCAATGAGCAGTTCTTC.

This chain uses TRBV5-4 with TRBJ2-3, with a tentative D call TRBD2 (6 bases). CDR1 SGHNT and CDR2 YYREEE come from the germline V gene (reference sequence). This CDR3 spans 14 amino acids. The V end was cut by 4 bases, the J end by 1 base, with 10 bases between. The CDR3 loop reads CASSRDSRTDTQYF. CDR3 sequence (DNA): TGTGCCAGCAGCCGGGACTCCCGCACAGATACGCAGTATTTT.

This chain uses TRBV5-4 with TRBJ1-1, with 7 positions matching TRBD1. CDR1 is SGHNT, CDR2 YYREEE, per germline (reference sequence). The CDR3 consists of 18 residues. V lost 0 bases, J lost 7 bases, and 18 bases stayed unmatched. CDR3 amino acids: CASSLAGGTGGMGLEAFF. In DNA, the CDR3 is TGTGCCAGCAGCTTGGCAGGGGGGACCGGGGGAATGGGGCTTGAAGCTTTCTTT.

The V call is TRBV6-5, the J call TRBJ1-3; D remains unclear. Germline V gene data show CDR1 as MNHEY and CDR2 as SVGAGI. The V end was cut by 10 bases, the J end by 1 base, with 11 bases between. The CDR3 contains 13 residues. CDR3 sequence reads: CAIRRASGNTIYF. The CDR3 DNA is TGTGCCATCCGGAGGGCTTCTGGAAACACCATATATTTT.